These 28 T cell receptor beta chains share one sample of origin, sequenced in a study of T cell changes during pregnancy in multiple sclerosis. Measured with immunoSEQ multiplex PCR; TCRdb has only the in-frame clones, and not every one. The table records over 100,000 clones, approximately 90% of them present only once. The sequenced sample was peripheral blood, obtained in the third trimester of pregnancy. These receptors were collected from a female donor with multiple sclerosis, enrolled in a pregnancy study.

The rearrangement links TRBV7-9 to TRBJ1-4; 12 bases fit TRBD1. The CDR3 has 18 residues. J was trimmed by 6 bases and V by 7 bases; bases with no gene match: 15. Germline V gene sequence: CDR1 SEHNR, CDR2 FQNEAQ (reference sequence). The CDR3 loop reads CASTGDRGRRVPDEKLFF. CDR3 DNA: TGTGCCAGCACCGGGGACAGGGGGCGCAGAGTCCCAGATGAAAAACTGTTTTTT.

The V and J genes are TRBV5-6 and TRBJ1-6; D ambiguous. The CDR3 consists of 17 residues. V lost 4 bases to trimming and J lost 0 bases, with 14 bases between them. CDR1 is SGHDT, CDR2 YYEEEE, per germline. The DNA for the CDR3 is TGTGCCAGCAGCACGGACTTTTCCAGCTCCTATAATTCACCCCTCCACTTT. Residues: CASSTDFSSSYNSPLHF.

The chain recombines TRBV10-2 with TRBJ2-1; the match to TRBD2 covers 12 bases. Per the germline V gene, CDR1 is WSHSY and CDR2 is SAAADI. The CDR3 is 17 amino acids. The ends lost 2 bases at V and 6 bases at J; junction bases unmatched: 8. Written as DNA, the CDR3 is TGCGCCAGCAGTGAGCTCCCGACTAGCGGGAGTCCCAATGAGCAGTTCTTC. Its translation is CASSELPTSGSPNEQFF.

This rearrangement joins TRBV20-1 to TRBJ2-5; D is undetermined. Germline CDR1 reads DFQATT; CDR2 reads SNEGSKA (reference sequence). V lost 3 bases, J lost 2 bases, and 4 bases lay in between. This CDR3 is built from 11 residues. In DNA, the CDR3 is TGCAGTGCTAGTACTCAAGAGACCCAGTACTTC. Translated: CSASTQETQYF.

This clone was found once. This chain uses TRBV20-1 with TRBJ2-1; D is unclear. The CDR3 loop spans 11 amino acids. Germline assignment: CDR1 DFQATT and CDR2 SNEGSKA (reference sequence). Trimming removed 1 base from V and 9 bases from J, with 7 bases in between. For the CDR3, the DNA is TGCAGTGCTAGAGTCCCGAGTGAGCAGTTCTTC. This encodes CSARVPSEQFF.

The chain uses TRBV7-7 and TRBJ1-1; tentatively, D is TRBD1 (5 bases). CDR1 and CDR2 from the germline V gene are SSHAT and FNYEAQ (reference sequence). The CDR3 length is 13 residues. The V end lost 5 bases, the J end lost 0 bases, and 7 bases lay between the germline ends. CDR3 in DNA: TGTGCCAGCAGCCGACAGATGAACACTGAAGCTTTCTTT. Protein: CASSRQMNTEAFF.

This clone turned up a few times. This chain uses TRBV6-5 with TRBJ1-2, with D unclear. Between the trimmed V and J ends, which lost 7 bases and 6 bases, there was a span of 15 bases. The V gene's germline CDR1 is MNHEY and CDR2 SVGAGI. CDR3 length: 13 residues. The CDR3 DNA sequence: TGTGCCAGCACGAGGAGGCGGGAGGATGGCTACACCTTC. Protein sequence: CASTRRREDGYTF.

The genes are TRBV7-9 and TRBJ1-1; TRBD1 agrees at 10 bases. Germline V gene sequence: CDR1 SEHNR, CDR2 FQNEAQ (reference sequence). Losses at the gene ends were 4 bases for V and 4 bases for J; bases not matched to a gene: 6. This CDR3 has 15 amino acids. The CDR3 DNA reads as TGTGCCAGCAGCTCCGGGACAGGGGATTTCACTGAAGCTTTCTTT. It yields the protein CASSSGTGDFTEAFF.

The chain combines TRBV7-9 with TRBJ1-5; D is ambiguous. Germline V gene data show CDR1 as SEHNR and CDR2 as FQNEAQ (reference sequence). The V end was cut by 1 base, the J end by 3 bases, with 7 bases between. CDR3 length: 14 amino acids. The CDR3 here is CASSLGQDNQPQHF. CDR3 in DNA: TGTGCCAGCAGCTTAGGGCAGGACAATCAGCCCCAGCATTTT.

The chain combines TRBV9 with TRBJ1-2; 7 bases align to TRBD1. V trimming: 0 bases; J trimming: 0 bases; junction bases outside the gene matches: 5. CDR1 is SGDLS and CDR2 is YYNGEE in the germline V gene. This CDR3 is 16 amino acids long. DNA of the CDR3: TGTGCCAGCAGCGTAGCTCGACAGGGTCCTAACTATGGCTACACCTTC. Protein sequence: CASSVARQGPNYGYTF.

The chain recombines TRBV7-2 with TRBJ2-3, with 8 nucleotides matching TRBD2. Germline assignment: CDR1 SGHTA and CDR2 FQGNSA. Germline trimming cut 2 bases from V and 0 bases from J; bases unmatched to any gene: 4. CDR3 length equals 16 residues. CDR3 sequence: CASSLRSGGSTDTQYF. CDR3 nucleotides: TGTGCCAGCAGCTTAAGGAGCGGGGGAAGCACAGATACGCAGTATTTT.

V gene TRBV2 combines with J gene TRBJ2-1; 10 nucleotides line up with TRBD2. V lost 8 bases, J lost 2 bases, and 6 bases stayed unmatched. Germline V gene sequence: CDR1 SNHLY, CDR2 FYNNEI. The CDR3 is 15 residues long. The DNA of the CDR3 is TGTGCCAGCGGTAGGACTAGCGGAACCTACAATGAGCAGTTCTTC. Protein sequence: CASGRTSGTYNEQFF.

This rearrangement joins TRBV7-6 to TRBJ1-4, with 9 bases that match TRBD1. CDR3 length: 15 amino acids. Germline V gene data show CDR1 as SGHVS and CDR2 as FNYEAQ. V lost 5 bases and J lost 7; bases outside the gene matches: 8. CDR3 coding DNA: TGTGCCAGCAGCACTTATAGGACAGGGGTTGAAAAACTGTTTTTT. Translated: CASSTYRTGVEKLFF.

The chain is built from TRBV7-6 and TRBJ2-3, with D perhaps matching TRBD1 (5 bases). The CDR3 loop spans 15 amino acids. V gave up 5 bases and J gave up 6 bases, with 18 bases separating them. Germline V lookup: CDR1 SGHVS, CDR2 FNYEAQ. The CDR3, as DNA: TGTGCCAGCAGCGCCACAAGCAGGGTGCCGGATACGCAGTATTTT. This encodes CASSATSRVPDTQYF.

The genes are TRBV6-6 and TRBJ2-5, with TRBD2 identical over 11 bases. Germline lookup yields CDR1 MNHNY and CDR2 SVGAGI (reference sequence). This CDR3 is built from 16 residues. V lost 2 bases to trimming and J lost 5 bases; unmatched junction nucleotides: 7. The CDR3 region is CASSYELAGAGETQYF. The CDR3 DNA reads as TGTGCCAGCAGTTACGAACTAGCGGGAGCGGGGGAGACCCAGTACTTC.

The chain uses TRBV28 and TRBJ1-2; perhaps TRBD1 as D (5 bases). Germline CDR1 reads MDHEN; CDR2 reads SYDVKM. Deletions cut 2 bases from V and 1 base from J, with 8 bases between. The CDR3 is made up of 14 amino acids. In DNA, the CDR3 is TGTGCCAGCAGTTTACGCAGGGTTAACTATGGCTACACCTTC. It encodes CASSLRRVNYGYTF.

V gene TRBV7-6 combines with J gene TRBJ2-1, with 13 bases aligning to TRBD2. V was pared by 5 bases and J by 13 bases, with 5 bases of the junction left unmatched. Germline V gives CDR1 SGHVS, CDR2 FNYEAQ. This CDR3 has 13 residues. CDR3 in DNA: TGTGCCAGCAGCCCAGGGACTAGCGGGACCCAGTTCTTC. This encodes CASSPGTSGTQFF.

The chain couples TRBV2 to TRBJ1-1; 8 bases match TRBD1. Germline CDR1 is SNHLY and CDR2 is FYNNEI. CDR3 size: 13 residues. V lost 6 bases to trimming and J lost 5 bases; unmatched junction nucleotides: 5. CDR3 region: CASSAWDRTEAFF. The CDR3 DNA reads as TGTGCCAGCAGCGCTTGGGACAGGACTGAAGCTTTCTTT.

The rearrangement links TRBV7-6 to TRBJ2-3; TRBD2 matches 10 bases. The germline CDR1 and CDR2 sequences are SGHVS and FNYEAQ. CDR3 length: 15 residues. Trimming took 5 bases from V and 6 from J; bases not matched to a gene: 8. CDR3 DNA: TGTGCCAGCAGCCCACTAGCGGGGCATTTGGATACGCAGTATTTT. Translating it yields CASSPLAGHLDTQYF. Drawing the rest from reference TRBV7-6 and TRBJ2-3, the complete variable domain is GAGVSQSPRYKVTKRGQDVALRCDPISGHVSLYWYRQALGQGPEFLTYFNYEAQQDKSGLPNDRFSAERPEGSISTLTIQRTEQRDSAMYRCASSPLAGHLDTQYFGPGTRLTVL.

The rearrangement links TRBV7-3 to TRBJ2-2; 7 bases line up with TRBD2. In germline, CDR1 is SGHTA, CDR2 FQGTGA. The CDR3 spans 14 residues. V was clipped by 4 bases and J by 7 bases; unmatched bases: 6. The CDR3 DNA reads TGTGCCAGCAGCTCCCTGGGGGGGAACGGGGAGCTGTTTTTT. As protein: CASSSLGGNGELFF.

V gene TRBV19 combines with J gene TRBJ2-7; weak D call: TRBD1 (6 bases). The CDR3 has 16 residues. V was shortened by 3 bases and J by 5 bases, with 20 bases between the two germline ends. CDR1 LNHDA and CDR2 SQIVND come from the germline V gene (reference sequence). The CDR3 sequence: CASSMPGQRRIHEQYF. The DNA of the CDR3 is TGTGCCAGTAGTATGCCGGGACAAAGGAGGATCCACGAGCAGTACTTC.

This clone was seen only once. The chain uses TRBV19 and TRBJ2-1, with D possibly being TRBD1 (6 bases). The V and J ends lost 1 base and 2 bases respectively, with 12 bases between them. The CDR3 contains 16 residues. Germline values: CDR1 LNHDA, CDR2 SQIVND (reference sequence). The chain's CDR3 is CASSIGSQGTYNEQFF. The CDR3, as DNA: TGTGCCAGTAGTATAGGGAGCCAGGGGACCTACAATGAGCAGTTCTTC.

The V gene is TRBV18, the J gene TRBJ2-3; 7 bases are shared with TRBD2. CDR1 and CDR2 from the germline V gene are KGHSH and LQKENI. CDR3 size: 15 residues. J was trimmed by 0 bases and V by 3 bases; bases with no gene match: 3. CDR3 in amino acids: CASSPLGGSTDTQYF. Here the CDR3 DNA reads TGTGCCAGCTCACCTCTCGGGGGGAGCACAGATACGCAGTATTTT.

This chain connects TRBV5-1 to TRBJ1-3, with D unresolved. Trimming stripped 2 bases from V and 0 bases from J, with 6 bases between. Germline V lookup: CDR1 SGHRS, CDR2 YFSETQ. This CDR3 spans 14 amino acids. CDR3: CASSLTDSGNTIYF. CDR3 nucleotides: TGCGCCAGCAGCTTAACAGACTCTGGAAACACCATATATTTT.

V is TRBV7-9 and J is TRBJ2-2; D gene ambiguous. This CDR3 spans 13 amino acids. V dropped 0 bases and J dropped 7 bases, with 6 bases sitting between them. From germline, CDR1 is SEHNR and CDR2 FQNEAQ (reference sequence). CDR3 nucleotides: TGTGCCAGCAGCTTAGCAAGTAGCGGGGAGCTGTTTTTT. Encoded protein: CASSLASSGELFF.

CDR3 sequence reads: CSVRTGDLYGYTF. In DNA, the CDR3 is TGCAGCGTTCGGACAGGCGACCTCTATGGCTACACCTTC. The rearrangement joins TRBV29-1 to TRBJ1-2, with 7 bases lining up with TRBD1. J gave up 4 bases and V 5 bases, and 7 bases lay outside the gene matches. Germline V CDR1 and CDR2: SQVTM, ANQGSEA. The CDR3 covers 13 residues.

This clone was seen once. The chain's CDR3 is CASSLGLSGELFF. The CDR3, as DNA: TGTGCCAGCAGCTTAGGCCTATCTGGGGAGCTGTTTTTT. V and J are TRBV7-7 and TRBJ2-2; D is ambiguous. The germline V and J ends were trimmed by 1 base and 8 bases, with 8 bases remaining between them. Germline V gene data show CDR1 as SSHAT and CDR2 as FNYEAQ (reference sequence). The CDR3 sequence is 13 residues long. The full variable domain, completed using reference TRBV7-7 and TRBJ2-2, is GAGVSQSPRYKVTKRGQDVTLRCDPISSHATLYWYQQALGQGPEFLTYFNYEAQPDKSGLPSDRFSAERPEGSISTLTIQRTEQRDSAMYRCASSLGLSGELFFGEGSRLTVL.

The chain employs TRBV29-1 and TRBJ2-7; perhaps TRBD1 as D (5 bases). V lost 6 bases and J lost 4, with 16 bases in between. Per the germline V gene, CDR1 is SQVTM and CDR2 is ANQGSEA. The CDR3 length is 13 residues. In nucleotides, the CDR3 is TGCAGCGTCCAGGGTCTGCTGCGTTACGAGCAGTACTTC. Translation gives CSVQGLLRYEQYF.